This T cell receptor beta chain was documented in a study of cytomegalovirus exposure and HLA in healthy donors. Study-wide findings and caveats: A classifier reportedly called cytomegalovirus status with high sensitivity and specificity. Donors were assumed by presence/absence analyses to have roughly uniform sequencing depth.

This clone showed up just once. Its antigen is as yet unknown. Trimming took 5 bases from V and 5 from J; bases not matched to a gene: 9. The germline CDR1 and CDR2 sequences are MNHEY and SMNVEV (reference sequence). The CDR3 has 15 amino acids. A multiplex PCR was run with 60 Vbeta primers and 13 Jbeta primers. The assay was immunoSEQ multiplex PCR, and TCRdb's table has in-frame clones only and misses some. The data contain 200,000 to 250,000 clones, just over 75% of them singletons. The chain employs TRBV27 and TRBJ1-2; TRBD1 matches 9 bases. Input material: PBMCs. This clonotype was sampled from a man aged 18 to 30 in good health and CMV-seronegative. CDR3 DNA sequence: TGTGCCAGCAGTCCATACACAGGGGGCGATTATGGCTACACCTTC. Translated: CASSPYTGGDYGYTF.